Listed here are 3 T cell receptor beta chains from one sample, sequenced in a study of beta chain features in type 1 diabetes. As every portion of the isolated RNA was reverse transcribed, the sequencing read expressed TCRB transcripts. Method: immunoSEQ multiplex PCR; TCRdb's copy keeps in-frame clones and lacks some. The top ten hold 0.02% to 0.025% of the sample, which has about 930,000 clones, roughly 17% seen once. Specimen: naive CD4+ T cells from blood. The receptors were sampled from a woman in her late teens or twenties in good health.

This chain links TRBV7-2 with TRBJ2-5, with D possibly matching TRBD1 (5 bases). This CDR3 is 16 amino acids long. CDR1 is SGHTA, CDR2 FQGNSA, per germline. Deletions cut 2 bases from V and 2 bases from J, with 15 bases between. CDR3 residues: CASSLILPGLQETQYF. DNA of the CDR3: TGTGCCAGCAGCTTAATCCTCCCAGGGCTTCAAGAGACCCAGTACTTC.

The chain carries TRBV28 and TRBJ1-3; D unresolved. The V gene's germline CDR1 is MDHEN and CDR2 SYDVKM. This CDR3 comprises 16 residues. The V end was cut by 2 bases, the J end by 2 bases, with 13 bases between. The CDR3, as DNA: TGTGCCAGCAGTTTACCAGGTTTAGTAACTGGAAACACCATATATTTT. Amino acid sequence: CASSLPGLVTGNTIYF.

This clone was picked up a small number of times. This chain joins TRBV7-2 and TRBJ1-1; D is unresolved. CDR3 length equals 11 residues. CDR1 is SGHTA, CDR2 FQGNSA, per germline. Trimming took off 6 bases at V and 5 bases at J, with 7 bases between the two ends. The CDR3 region is CASRGGTEAFF. The CDR3 DNA is TGTGCCAGCAGGGGAGGGACTGAAGCTTTCTTT.